Given below is one TCR beta chain in context. Its antigen is as yet unknown. This sample stems from a study of OX40 agonist ivuxolimab in advanced cancers. Study overall: Partial responses, seen in three patients, involved one hepatocellular carcinoma and two cutaneous melanomas.

The germline V gene has CDR1 MGHRA and CDR2 YSYEKL. The V end lost 5 bases, the J end lost 3 bases, and 7 bases lay between the germline ends. The CDR3 length is 12 residues. Repertoires were generated with immunoSEQ multiplex PCR, while TCRdb's copy carries only in-frame clones and drops some. This table holds about 48,000 clones, over 75% found once. Study conclusions and caveats: On average, CD8+ T cells showed a greater number of expanded clones than CD4+.

The J gene is TRBJ1-2, the V gene TRBV4-1, with a tentative D call TRBD1 (6 bases). The sample was CD4+ or CD8+ T cells sorted from blood, taken in a trial of the OX40 agonist ivuxolimab. This TCR came from an adult with an advanced solid tumor such as melanoma, head and neck, liver or kidney cancer. Here the CDR3 reads CASSKGDYGYTF. The CDR3 nucleotides read TGCGCCAGCAGCAAGGGGGACTATGGCTACACCTTC.